This TCR beta chain originates from a study of technical replicates of blood from several donors. This table comes from immunoSEQ multiplex PCR, and its TCRdb copy is limited to in-frame clones, with some not included. The table includes approximately 51,000 clones, approximately 92% detected once. CDR1 is SSHAT, CDR2 FNYEAQ, per germline (reference sequence). The CDR3 is made up of 14 amino acids. V lost 4 bases and J lost 7, with 13 bases in between. This TCR was sampled from a human donor in good health. Some clones in this sample may be carry-over from other donors' samples. Material: PBMCs. V usage is TRBV7-7 and J usage is TRBJ2-2; D is possibly TRBD2 (6 bases). CDR3 in amino acids: CASSSVRGIGELFF. As DNA, the CDR3 is TGTGCCAGCAGCTCGGTTCGGGGGATCGGGGAGCTGTTTTTT.